This TCR beta chain is drawn from a study of post-analysis software for immune sequencing data. Study-level points and caveats: A handful of TRBV segments were significantly more frequent in patients than in controls. TRBV5-6, TRBV5-1 and TRBV20-1 were among these segments. Significantly decreased normalized Chao1 diversity was recorded for multiple sclerosis patients relative to controls.

Germline assignment: CDR1 KGHDR and CDR2 SFDVKD. This CDR3 region has 16 residues. Germline trimming cut 1 base from V and 6 bases from J; bases unmatched to any gene: 4. About this clonotype itself: What it recognizes is unknown.

The authors incorporated unique molecular identifiers into the TCR beta cDNA libraries. TCRdb re-derived calls from the PCR reads in MiXCR, one entry per CDR3 protein. The table lists over 150,000 distinct CDR3 sequences, approximately 31% of them singletons. The sequence was collected from a girl between 10 and 17 years old with multiple sclerosis. The V call is TRBV24-1, the J call TRBJ2-1, with 11 bases fitting TRBD2. The specimen was blood. In DNA form, the CDR3 reads TGTGCCACCAGTGATTTAGGTAGCGGGAGGGCCAATGAGCAGTTCTTC. It specifies CATSDLGSGRANEQFF.